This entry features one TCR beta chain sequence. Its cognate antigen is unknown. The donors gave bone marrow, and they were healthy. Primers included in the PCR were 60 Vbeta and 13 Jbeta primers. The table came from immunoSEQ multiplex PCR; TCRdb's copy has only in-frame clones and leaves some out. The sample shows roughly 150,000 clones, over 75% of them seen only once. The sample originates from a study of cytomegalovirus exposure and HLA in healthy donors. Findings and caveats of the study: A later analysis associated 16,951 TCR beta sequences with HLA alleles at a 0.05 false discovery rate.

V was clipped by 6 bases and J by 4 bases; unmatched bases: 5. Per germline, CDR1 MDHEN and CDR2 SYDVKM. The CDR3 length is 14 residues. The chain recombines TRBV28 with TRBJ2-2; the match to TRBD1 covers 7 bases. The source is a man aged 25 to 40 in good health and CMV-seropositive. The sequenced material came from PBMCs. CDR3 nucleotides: TGTGCCAGCAGGGTGACAGGGCCCACCGGGGAGCTGTTTTTT. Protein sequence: CASRVTGPTGELFF.